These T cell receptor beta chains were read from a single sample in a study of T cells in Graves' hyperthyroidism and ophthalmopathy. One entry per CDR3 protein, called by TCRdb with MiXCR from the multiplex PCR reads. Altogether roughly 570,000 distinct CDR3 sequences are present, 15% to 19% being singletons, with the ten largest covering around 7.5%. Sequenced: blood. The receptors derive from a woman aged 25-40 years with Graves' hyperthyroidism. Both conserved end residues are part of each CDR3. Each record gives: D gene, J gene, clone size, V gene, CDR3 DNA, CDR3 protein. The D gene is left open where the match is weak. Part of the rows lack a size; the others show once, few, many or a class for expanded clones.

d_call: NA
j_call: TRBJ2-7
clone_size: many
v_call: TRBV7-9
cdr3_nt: TGTGCCAGCAGCGCCACAGGACGCTCCTACGAGCAGTACTTC
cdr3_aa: CASSATGRSYEQYF

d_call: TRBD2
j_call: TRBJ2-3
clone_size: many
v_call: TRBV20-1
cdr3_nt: TGCAGTGCTAGACTAGCGGGAGTGTTAGATACGCAGTATTTT
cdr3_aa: CSARLAGVLDTQYF

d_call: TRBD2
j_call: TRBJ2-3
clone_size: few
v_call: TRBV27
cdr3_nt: TGTGCCAGCAGTTTATGGGGCGCGGGAGGGCTGTTTGGGGATACGCAGTATTTT
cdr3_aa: CASSLWGAGGLFGDTQYF

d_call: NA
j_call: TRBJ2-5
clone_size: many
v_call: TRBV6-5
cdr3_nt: TGTGCCAGCAGTTACAGTGGGATTCAGTGGGGAGAGACCCAGTACTTC
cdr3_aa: CASSYSGIQWGETQYF

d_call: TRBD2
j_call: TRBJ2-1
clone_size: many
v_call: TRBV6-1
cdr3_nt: TGTGCCAGCAGTGAATTTAGCGGGGGGAATGAGCAGTTCTTC
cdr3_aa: CASSEFSGGNEQFF

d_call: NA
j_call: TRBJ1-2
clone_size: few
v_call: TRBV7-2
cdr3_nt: TGTGCCAGCAGCTTCACAGGACAGCTAACGAATACTGGCTACACCTTC
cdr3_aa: CASSFTGQLTNTGYTF

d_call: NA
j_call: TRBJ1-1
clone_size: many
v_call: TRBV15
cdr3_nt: TGTGCCACCAGCAGAGATCTCTTGGGGGAAGCTTTCTTT
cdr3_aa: CATSRDLLGEAFF

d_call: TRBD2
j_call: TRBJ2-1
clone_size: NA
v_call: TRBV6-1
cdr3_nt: TGTGCCAGCAGTACCAATGGACTAGCGGGAGGTTCGGCCTACAATGAGCAGTTCTTC
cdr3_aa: CASSTNGLAGGSAYNEQFF

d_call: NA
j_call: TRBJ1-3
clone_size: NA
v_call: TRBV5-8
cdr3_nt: TGTGCCAGCAGCTTGGAGGGACACACTGGAAACACCATATATTTT
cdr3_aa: CASSLEGHTGNTIYF

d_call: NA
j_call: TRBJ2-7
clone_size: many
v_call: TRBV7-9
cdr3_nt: TGTGCCAGCAGCGAAGTGGGGAATTACGAGCAGTACTTC
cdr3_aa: CASSEVGNYEQYF